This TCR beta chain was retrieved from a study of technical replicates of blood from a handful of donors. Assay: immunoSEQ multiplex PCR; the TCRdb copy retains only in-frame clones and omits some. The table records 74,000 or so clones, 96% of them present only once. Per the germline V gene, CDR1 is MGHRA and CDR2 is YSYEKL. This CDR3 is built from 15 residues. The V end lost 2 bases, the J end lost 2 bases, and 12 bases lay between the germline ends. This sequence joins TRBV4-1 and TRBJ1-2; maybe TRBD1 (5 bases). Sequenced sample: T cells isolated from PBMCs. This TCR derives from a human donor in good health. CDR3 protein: CASSQFQGPNYGYTF. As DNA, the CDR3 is TGCGCCAGCAGCCAATTTCAGGGCCCCAACTATGGCTACACCTTC.